Below, 3 T cell receptor beta chains from the same sample are listed, as sequenced in a study of a mutant IDH1 vaccine in newly diagnosed glioma. The time point: week 5, during vaccination. Topical imiquimod was applied with each vaccine dose, which held 300 ug of mutant IDH1 20-mer peptide. These receptors have no known antigen. The table came from immunoSEQ multiplex PCR; TCRdb's copy has only in-frame clones and leaves some out. The sample consists of 75,000 to 80,000 clones, 91% of them appearing once. The sequences come from PBMCs, collected from a glioma patient whose treatment included an IDH1 peptide vaccine. The receptors derive from a woman aged 50 to 60 with glioma.

V and J are TRBV7-3 and TRBJ1-1, with 10 bases fitting TRBD1. The CDR3 length is 19 residues. The trim removed 5 bases at V and 0 bases at J, leaving 15 bases unmatched. Germline loops: CDR1 SGHTA, CDR2 FQGTGA. DNA for the CDR3: TGTGCCAGCAGCCAATCCGCTCGGGACAGGGGTCCCATGAACACTGAAGCTTTCTTT. Its translation is CASSQSARDRGPMNTEAFF.

This chain links TRBV28 with TRBJ1-2, with 9 nucleotides matching TRBD1. Germline V lookup: CDR1 MDHEN, CDR2 SYDVKM. The CDR3 runs to 15 residues. The CDR3 loop reads CFTFQTGGKDYGYTF. The CDR3 DNA follows: TGTTTCACATTTCAAACAGGGGGCAAGGACTATGGCTACACCTTC.

The chain recombines TRBV30 with TRBJ2-5; 7 bases match TRBD2. Matching the DNA end better, TRBJ2-7 makes the J call doubtful. CDR3 size: 13 residues. CDR1 is GTSNPN, CDR2 SVGIG, per germline (reference sequence). CDR3 in amino acids: CAWSVGGGYEQYF. The CDR3 DNA sequence: TGTGCCTGGAGTGTTGGGGGGGGATACGAGCAGTACTTC.